The 27 T cell receptor beta chains below come from one sample, sequenced in a study of T cell repertoires in cytomegalovirus infection (dated by TCRdb to between 2018 and 2021). The treatment or condition label, as the study defines it: in vitro stimulation with specific CMV peptide epitopes to enrich CMV-specific T cells. Antigens for these TCRs are unknown. The instrument was an Illumina HiSeq 1500. Using fastp trimming at Q25 and MiXCR clonotype assembly, TCRdb reanalyzed the public sequencing data and kept in-frame beta chains. Entries are consolidated by CDR3 protein sequence, retaining the most common genes and DNA. Present in this sample are hundreds of thousands of distinct CDR3 sequences, about a third of which were seen just once. The ten largest clones add up to over 10% of the sample. The material was cultured CD8+ T cells from PBMCs, obtained from culture after CMV antigen stimulation. The receptors were gathered from a human donor in good health (CMV status not recorded). Some clones in this sample may be carry-over from other donors' samples.

The gene calls are TRBV12-5 and TRBJ1-2; D is unresolved. V was pared by 4 bases and J by 8 bases, with 8 bases between. Germline values: CDR1 LGHNT, CDR2 FRNRAP. The CDR3 has 11 amino acids. CDR3 in amino acids: CASGSVPGYTF. The CDR3 region has the DNA TGTGCTAGTGGTTCTGTCCCCGGCTACACCTTC.

The sample holds one count of this clonotype. The chain uses TRBV7-6 and TRBJ1-1; no clear D gene. Germline V CDR1 and CDR2: SGHVS, FNYEAQ. The CDR3 covers 13 residues. Trimming pared 5 bases from V and 4 bases from J, leaving 11 bases between. CDR3 DNA: TGTGCCAGCAGCGTAAGCCCGGCCACTGAAGCTTTCTTT. Its translation: CASSVSPATEAFF.

This clonotype has only a few counts. This sequence joins TRBV4-2 and TRBJ2-1, with D perhaps given as TRBD1 or TRBD2 (5 bases each). CDR1 LGHNA and CDR2 YNFKEQ come from the germline V gene. The V end lost 5 bases, the J end lost 2 bases, and 16 bases lay between the germline ends. The CDR3 length is 16 residues. The CDR3 loop is CASSAHRDGTYNEQFF. CDR3 nucleotides: TGTGCCAGCAGCGCCCACCGGGACGGGACCTACAATGAGCAGTTCTTC.

The genes are TRBV28 and TRBJ2-7; D unclear. Germline-derived CDR1 and CDR2 are MDHEN and SYDVKM. V dropped 5 bases and J dropped 4 bases, with 15 bases sitting between them. The CDR3 contains 14 residues. The CDR3 DNA reads TGTGCCAGCAGTCTCCTCAGCCTACCTTACGAGCAGTACGTC. Translated, it gives CASSLLSLPYEQYV.

The chain employs TRBV10-3 and TRBJ2-7; 11 nucleotides agree with TRBD1. Germline loops: CDR1 ENHRY, CDR2 SYGVKD. V gave up 5 bases and J gave up 0 bases; unmatched junction bases: 6. The CDR3 is made up of 16 amino acids. The CDR3 spells CAISTSGTGGSYEQYF. The CDR3 DNA is TGTGCCATCAGTACGTCCGGGACAGGGGGCTCCTACGAGCAGTACTTC.

The chain carries TRBV12-5 and TRBJ2-1; D is perhaps TRBD2 (6 bases). Germline V gene lookup returns CDR1 LGHNT and CDR2 FRNRAP. The V and J ends lost 2 bases and 8 bases respectively, with 16 bases between them. The CDR3 is 15 residues long. The CDR3 spells CASGLPGVFFDEQFF. For the CDR3, the DNA is TGTGCTAGTGGTTTGCCGGGGGTGTTTTTCGATGAGCAGTTCTTC.

Remarks on this clonotype: The germline gene is not matched at one end of the junction; a read error may be the cause. V is TRBV27 and J is TRBJ2-1; either TRBD1 or TRBD2 may supply D (6 bases each). The germline gives CDR1 MNHEY, CDR2 SMNVEV (reference sequence). This CDR3 is 13 amino acids long. CDR3 sequence reads: CVSSEGGGHEQFF. The CDR3 DNA is TGTGTCAGCAGCGAGGGGGGAGGCCATGAGCAGTTCTTC.

V is TRBV20-1 and J is TRBJ2-1; D call uncertain. This CDR3 is built from 14 residues. Germline lookup yields CDR1 DFQATT and CDR2 SNEGSKA (reference sequence). Trimming stripped 0 bases from V and 4 bases from J, with 10 bases between. The CDR3 bases are TGCAGTGCTAGAGATAGCTACCATTACAATGAGCAGTTCTTC. It specifies CSARDSYHYNEQFF.

Only a few counts were recorded for this clonotype. This chain links TRBV27 with TRBJ2-1; TRBD1 might be the D (6 bases). The CDR3 runs 16 residues. Trimming cost V 4 bases and J 6 bases, with 19 bases left between them. Germline-derived CDR1 and CDR2 are MNHEY and SMNVEV (reference sequence). The CDR3, as DNA: TGTGCCAGCAGTTCCTCCCAGGGGAGTACGGGCAATGAGCAGTTCTTC. Amino acids: CASSSSQGSTGNEQFF.

V and J are TRBV6-2 or TRBV6-3 and TRBJ1-1, with TRBD1 as a possible D gene (5 bases). CDR3 length equals 14 residues. Trimming removed 2 bases from V and 4 bases from J, with 11 bases in between. From germline, CDR1 is MNHEY and CDR2 SVGEGT. CDR3 sequence: CASSYTVGGTEAFF. The CDR3 DNA is TGTGCCAGCAGTTACACCGTGGGGGGCACTGAAGCTTTCTTT.

The chain recombines TRBV5-6 with TRBJ2-5; D is possibly TRBD2 (6 bases). Germline CDR1 is SGHDT and CDR2 is YYEEEE. The CDR3 length is 13 residues. V gave up 3 bases and J gave up 9 bases, with 15 bases separating them. The CDR3 coding sequence is TGTGCCAGCAGCTGGCGGCGGGGAATGGCCCAGTACTTC. Translation: CASSWRRGMAQYF. Full variable domain (outside the CDR3, taken from reference TRBV5-6 and TRBJ2-5): DAGVTQSPTHLIKTRGQQVTLRCSPKSGHDTVSWYQQALGQGPQFIFQYYEEEERQRGNFPDRFSGHQFPNYSSELNVNALLLGDSALYLCASSWRRGMAQYFGPGTRLLVL.

This clonotype was found many times. The chain recombines TRBV2 with TRBJ2-7; maybe TRBD1 (7 bases). The CDR3 has 14 residues. V lost 7 bases and J 2 bases, leaving 15 bases between the germline ends. Germline V gives CDR1 SNHLY, CDR2 FYNNEI. CDR3 protein: CASKVEGAPYEQYF. CDR3 in DNA: TGTGCCAGCAAAGTGGAGGGGGCACCCTACGAGCAGTACTTC.

The chain is built from TRBV24-1 and TRBJ1-2; 8 bases align to TRBD1. This CDR3 comprises 15 residues. The germline V gene encodes CDR1 KGHDR and CDR2 SFDVKD. Trimming removed 5 bases from V and 6 bases from J; junction bases left unmatched: 10. CDR3 region: CATSVTGGRLDGYTF. CDR3 sequence (DNA): TGTGCCACCAGTGTAACAGGGGGACGTCTAGATGGCTACACCTTC.

This clonotype appeared once. The chain has TRBV7-6 and TRBJ2-7; maybe TRBD2 (6 bases). CDR1 and CDR2 from the germline V gene are SGHVS and FNYEAQ. Trimming left V 1 base short and J 4 bases short, with 20 bases between. The CDR3 extends over 17 amino acids. This CDR3 is CASSLVGGSRSGYEQYV. Here the CDR3 DNA reads TGTGCCAGCAGCTTAGTTGGGGGGAGCCGGTCCGGATACGAGCAGTACGTC.

This clonotype was counted at least ten times. The chain is built from TRBV6-2 or TRBV6-3 and TRBJ2-7; 8 bases align to TRBD1. This CDR3 has 12 residues. The trim removed 6 bases at V and 3 bases at J, leaving 1 base unmatched. CDR1 and CDR2 from the germline V gene are MNHEY and SVGEGT. For the CDR3, the DNA is TGTGCCAGCAGGGGACAGGACTACGAGCAGTACGTC. Protein: CASRGQDYEQYV.

The V call is TRBV5-6, the J call TRBJ1-4, with D uncertain. Between the trimmed V and J ends, which lost 3 bases and 0 bases, there was a span of 9 bases. CDR1 and CDR2 (germline): SGHDT, YYEEEE. CDR3 length equals 15 residues. In nucleotides, the CDR3 is TGTGCCAGCAGCTCTAAGCGGGCAACTAATGAAAAACTGTTTTTT. Translated, it gives CASSSKRATNEKLFF.

This clonotype was counted many times. This rearrangement joins TRBV7-8 to TRBJ2-1; 10 bases match TRBD1. CDR3 length equals 15 residues. Germline CDR1 and CDR2: SGHVS and FQNEAQ. V was pared by 6 bases and J by 6 bases, with 8 bases of the junction left unmatched. The CDR3 is CASSTGTGAGNEQFF. CDR3 sequence (DNA): TGTGCCAGCAGTACCGGGACAGGGGCTGGCAATGAGCAGTTCTTC. Variable domain in full (rest from reference TRBV7-8 and TRBJ2-1): GAGVSQSPRYKVAKRGQDVALRCDPISGHVSLFWYQQALGQGPEFLTYFQNEAQLDKSGLPSDRFFAERPEGSVSTLKIQRTQQEDSAVYLCASSTGTGAGNEQFFGPGTRLTVL.

V and J are TRBV12-3 or TRBV12-4 and TRBJ2-3; the D gene is possibly TRBD2 (5 bases). Trimming removed 5 bases from V and 6 bases from J, with 18 bases in between. The CDR3 totals 15 residues. For the CDR3, the DNA is TGTGCCAGCAGTGAACTAGTCTCCCCGGATGATACGCAGTATTTT. It is translated as CASSELVSPDDTQYF.

The gene calls are TRBV7-8 and TRBJ1-1; D might be TRBD1 (5 bases). V was pared by 2 bases and J by 5 bases, with 12 bases between. The CDR3 totals 14 residues. Germline CDR1 SGHVS, CDR2 FQNEAQ. CDR3 in DNA: TGTGCCAGCAGCTTAAGGACAATGGAAACTGAAGCTTTCTTT. Amino acids: CASSLRTMETEAFF.

The CDR3 DNA reads TGTGCCAGCAGCGTAGGAGCCGACAGGGGCTCCTACAATGAGCAGTTCTTC. Its protein product is CASSVGADRGSYNEQFF. This chain joins TRBV9 and TRBJ2-1, with TRBD1 matching 8 bases. With V trimmed by 0 bases and J by 0 bases, 5 bases remained unmatched. CDR3 length: 17 residues. The germline V gene has CDR1 SGDLS and CDR2 YYNGEE.

The V call is TRBV27, the J call TRBJ1-5; D is undetermined. This CDR3 is built from 13 residues. The germline V and J ends were trimmed by 8 bases and 4 bases, with 12 bases remaining between them. The germline gives CDR1 MNHEY, CDR2 SMNVEV (reference sequence). In DNA form, the CDR3 reads TGTGCCAGCCGTAATAACCTTAATCAGCCCCAGCATTTT. Its protein product is CASRNNLNQPQHF.

This clonotype was seen a handful of times. The V call is TRBV7-6, the J call TRBJ2-1, with D perhaps assigned TRBD1 or TRBD2 (5 bases each). Germline V lookup: CDR1 SGHVS, CDR2 FNYEAQ. V gave up 1 base and J gave up 4 bases, with 14 bases separating them. The CDR3 loop spans 16 amino acids. The CDR3 here is CASSLGLAKGYNEQFF. DNA of the CDR3: TGTGCCAGCAGCTTAGGGCTAGCTAAGGGGTACAATGAGCAGTTCTTC.

A few counts support this clonotype. This rearrangement joins TRBV27 to TRBJ1-5; no firm D call. CDR1 is MNHEY and CDR2 is SMNVEV in the germline V gene (reference sequence). V lost 9 bases to trimming and J lost 3 bases, with 18 bases between them. This CDR3 spans 15 amino acids. The CDR3 sequence is CASRWGGLDNQPQHF. Written as DNA, the CDR3 is TGTGCCAGTCGCTGGGGAGGATTGGACAATCAGCCCCAGCATTTT.

The chain has TRBV7-9 and TRBJ2-1, with D tentatively TRBD2 (6 bases). Deletions cut 8 bases from V and 7 bases from J, with 12 bases between. Looked up from germline, CDR1 is SEHNR and CDR2 is FQNEAQ (reference sequence). The CDR3 has 12 residues. CDR3 region: CASDIRGNEQFF. For the CDR3, the DNA is TGTGCCAGCGACATTCGGGGGAATGAGCAGTTCTTC.

The chain uses TRBV3-1 and TRBJ2-7, with D unresolved. CDR1 is LGHDT, CDR2 YNNKEL, per germline (reference sequence). The CDR3 runs to 14 residues. V was clipped by 0 bases and J by 3 bases, with 9 bases between them. The CDR3 spells CASSQDFNNYEQYF. The CDR3 region has the DNA TGTGCCAGCAGCCAAGATTTCAACAACTACGAGCAGTACTTC.

The genes are TRBV15 and TRBJ2-2, with D tentatively TRBD1 (5 bases). V gave up 6 bases and J gave up 0 bases, with 11 bases separating them. Germline values: CDR1 LNHNV, CDR2 YYDKDF (reference sequence). The CDR3 contains 15 residues. The DNA for the CDR3 is TGTGCCACCAGAAGTAGGACAACGAACACCGGGGAGCTGTTTTTT. Amino acid sequence: CATRSRTTNTGELFF.

This clonotype was detected only a few times. The gene calls are TRBV7-9 and TRBJ2-1; D is ambiguous. The germline V and J ends were trimmed by 5 bases and 4 bases, with 24 bases remaining between them. Per germline, CDR1 SEHNR and CDR2 FQNEAQ (reference sequence). This CDR3 is 18 amino acids long. CDR3 nucleotides: TGTGCCAGCAGCCCTCCGGTATGGGAAGACGGAAGGTACAATGAGCAGTTCTTC. Amino acids: CASSPPVWEDGRYNEQFF.